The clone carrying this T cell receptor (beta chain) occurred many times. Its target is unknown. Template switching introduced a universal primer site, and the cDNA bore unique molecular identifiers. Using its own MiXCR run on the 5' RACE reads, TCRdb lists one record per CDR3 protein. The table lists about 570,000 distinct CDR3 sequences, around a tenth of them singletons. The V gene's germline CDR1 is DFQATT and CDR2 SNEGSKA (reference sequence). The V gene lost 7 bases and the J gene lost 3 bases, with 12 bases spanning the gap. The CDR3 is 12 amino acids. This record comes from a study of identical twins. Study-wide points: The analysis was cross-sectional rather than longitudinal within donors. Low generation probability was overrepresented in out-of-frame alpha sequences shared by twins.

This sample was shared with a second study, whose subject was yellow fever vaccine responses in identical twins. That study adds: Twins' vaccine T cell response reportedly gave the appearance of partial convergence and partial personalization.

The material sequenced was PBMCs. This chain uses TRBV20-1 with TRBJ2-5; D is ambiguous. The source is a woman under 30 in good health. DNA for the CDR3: TGCAGTGGATACAGTGTAAAAGAGACCCAGTACTTC. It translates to CSGYSVKETQYF.